Each of the 5 T cell receptor beta chains below was sequenced from the same sample in a study of control samples from healthy donors and cancer patients. The repertoire was sequenced with immunoSEQ multiplex PCR; TCRdb's copy has only in-frame clones and lacks some. The table has 100,000 to 150,000 clones, just under 90% seen once; the top ten hold 6.5% to 9.5%. The specimen was PBMCs. These receptors all come from a man over 45 with head and neck cancer.

V gene TRBV7-3 combines with J gene TRBJ2-2; D ambiguous. The CDR3 consists of 14 residues. Germline CDR1 SGHTA, CDR2 FQGTGA. V was trimmed by 2 bases and J by 5 bases, leaving 9 bases between them. This CDR3 is CASSLVLGTGELFF. For the CDR3, the DNA is TGTGCCAGCAGCTTAGTTCTGGGGACCGGGGAGCTGTTTTTT.

V usage is TRBV7-2 and J usage is TRBJ2-3; tentative D call: TRBD1 (5 bases). The CDR3 extends over 15 amino acids. The germline CDR1 and CDR2 sequences are SGHTA and FQGNSA. Trimming took off 5 bases at V and 0 bases at J, with 12 bases between the two ends. CDR3 coding DNA: TGTGCCAGCAGCCTCCAGGGAACTAGCACAGATACGCAGTATTTT. It yields the protein CASSLQGTSTDTQYF.

The chain employs TRBV6-5 and TRBJ1-1, with D possibly TRBD1 on 5 matching bases. This CDR3 region has 14 residues. Trimming stripped 6 bases from V and 0 bases from J, with 11 bases between. In germline, CDR1 is MNHEY, CDR2 SVGAGI. The CDR3 is CASRRDGLNTEAFF. DNA of the CDR3: TGTGCCAGCAGAAGGGACGGACTGAACACTGAAGCTTTCTTT.

V usage is TRBV9 and J usage is TRBJ2-1; tentatively, D is TRBD1 or TRBD2 (5 bases each). Germline V gives CDR1 SGDLS, CDR2 YYNGEE. The V end lost 3 bases, the J end lost 1 base, and 11 bases lay between the germline ends. CDR3 length: 15 residues. The CDR3 sequence is CASSDGAQSYNEQFF. DNA for the CDR3: TGTGCCAGCAGCGACGGGGCGCAATCCTACAATGAGCAGTTCTTC.

The chain carries TRBV9 and TRBJ2-1; TRBD1 is a possible D gene (5 bases). Germline V CDR1 and CDR2: SGDLS, YYNGEE. V was shortened by 0 bases and J by 7 bases, with 14 bases between the two germline ends. The CDR3 has 15 amino acids. Here the CDR3 reads CASSVEGFQGNEQFF. DNA for the CDR3: TGTGCCAGCAGCGTAGAAGGTTTTCAGGGAAATGAGCAGTTCTTC.